This T cell receptor beta chain was obtained from a study of identical twins. Study outcomes and limitations: The conclusions drew on cross-sectional statistical analysis instead of tracking the same donors.

This clonotype was seen repeatedly, ten times or more. No antigen is known for it. TCRdb reprocessed the 5' RACE reads with MiXCR, giving one entry per CDR3 protein. The sample has about 660,000 distinct CDR3 sequences, 8.6% seen once. CDR1 and CDR2 (germline): SQVTM, ANQGSEA. The CDR3 spans 13 residues. The V and J ends lost 1 base and 3 bases respectively, with 9 bases between them. These same records also appear under a second study, on yellow fever vaccine responses in identical twins.

The genes are TRBV29-1 and TRBJ1-1; D gene uncertain. The sample consisted of PBMCs. This TCR was recovered from a woman between 18 and 29 years old in good health. CDR3 amino acids: CSVEGRRYTEAFF. CDR3 sequence (DNA): TGCAGCGTTGAAGGCCGAAGATACACTGAAGCTTTCTTT.